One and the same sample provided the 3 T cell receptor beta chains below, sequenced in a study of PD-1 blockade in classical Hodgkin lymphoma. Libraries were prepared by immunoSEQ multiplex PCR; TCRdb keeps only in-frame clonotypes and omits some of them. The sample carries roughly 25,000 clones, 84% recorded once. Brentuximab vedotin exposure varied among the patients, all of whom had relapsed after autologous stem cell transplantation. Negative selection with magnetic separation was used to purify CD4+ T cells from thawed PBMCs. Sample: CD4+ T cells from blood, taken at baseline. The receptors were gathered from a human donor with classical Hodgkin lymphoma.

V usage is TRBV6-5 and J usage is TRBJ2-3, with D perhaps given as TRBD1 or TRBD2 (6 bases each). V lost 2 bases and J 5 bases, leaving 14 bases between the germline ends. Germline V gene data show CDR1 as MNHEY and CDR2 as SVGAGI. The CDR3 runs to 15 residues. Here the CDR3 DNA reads TGTGCCAGCAGTTACAGGGGGGCCATTCGAGATACGCAGTATTTT. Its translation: CASSYRGAIRDTQYF.

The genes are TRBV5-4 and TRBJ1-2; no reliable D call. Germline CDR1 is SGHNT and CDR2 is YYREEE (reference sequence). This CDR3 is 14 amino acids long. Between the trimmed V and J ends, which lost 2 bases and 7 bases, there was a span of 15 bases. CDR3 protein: CASSFGEIESGYTF. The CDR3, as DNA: TGTGCCAGCAGCTTCGGGGAAATAGAGAGTGGCTACACCTTC.

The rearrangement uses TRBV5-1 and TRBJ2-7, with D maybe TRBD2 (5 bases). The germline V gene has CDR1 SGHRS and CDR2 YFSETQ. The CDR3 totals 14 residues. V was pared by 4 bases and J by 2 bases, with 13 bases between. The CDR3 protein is CASSPYGDAYEQYF. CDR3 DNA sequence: TGCGCCAGCAGCCCCTACGGGGATGCCTACGAGCAGTACTTC.